A selection of T cell receptor beta chains follows, all from one sample in a study of Ad26.COV2.S vaccination and SARS-CoV-2 variants. This table comes from immunoSEQ multiplex PCR, and its TCRdb copy is limited to in-frame clones, with some not included. The table shows some 410,000 clones, with about nine tenths occurring only once. Sequencing used peripheral blood, obtained in a trial of Ad26.COV2.S vaccine versus placebo. The receptors were sampled from a person between 18 and 59 years old who received the Ad26.COV2.S COVID-19 vaccine or a placebo. Both conserved end residues are part of each CDR3. D genes are given only for firm matches. Only some rows state a clone size, as once, few, many or a class for expanded clones.

V,length,D,J,size,DNA,CDR3
TRBV7-9,15,-,TRBJ2-1,-,TGTGCCAGCAGCTCCTGGCGGCTAAGAGGCAATGAGCAGTTCTTC,CASSSWRLRGNEQFF
TRBV25-1,12,TRBD1,TRBJ1-1,-,TGTGCCAGCAACCAGGGGGCCACTGAAGCTTTCTTT,CASNQGATEAFF
TRBV6-5,14,TRBD2,TRBJ2-2,-,TGTGCCGGACGACTAGCGGGGGGTACCGGGGAGCTGTTTTTT,CAGRLAGGTGELFF
TRBV28,14,-,TRBJ2-3,-,TGTGCCAGCAGTTTCGGGGGGCGCACAGATACGCAGTATTTT,CASSFGGRTDTQYF
TRBV5-4,15,-,TRBJ1-6,-,TGTGCCAGCAGCAAGGACAGCTCCTATAATTCACCCCTCCACTTT,CASSKDSSYNSPLHF
TRBV12-3/TRBV12-4,12,-,TRBJ1-3,-,TGTGCCAGCCGAGGGATAGGAAACACCATATATTTT,CASRGIGNTIYF
TRBV4-3,13,-,TRBJ1-2,-,TGCGCCAGCAGCCAAATAGGGAATCTAGGCTACACCTTC,CASSQIGNLGYTF
TRBV10-1,15,TRBD1,TRBJ1-1,-,TGCGCCAGCAGTGGGCTGGGACAGGGTGAGGCTGAAGCTTTCTTT,CASSGLGQGEAEAFF
TRBV10-3,13,-,TRBJ1-1,once,TGTGCCATCAGTAGGGCAGGGGCGAATGAAGCTTTCTTT,CAISRAGANEAFF
TRBV19,13,-,TRBJ1-1,-,TGTGCCAGTGGACGAGGGGTGGGCACTGAAGCTTTCTTT,CASGRGVGTEAFF
TRBV29-1,11,-,TRBJ1-1,-,TGCAGCTCCAGGAAGAACACTGAAGCTTTCTTT,CSSRKNTEAFF
TRBV4-3,17,TRBD1,TRBJ1-1,once,TGCGCCAGCAGCCAAGACCCGGGACAGCGCCTGAACACTGAAGCTTTCTTT,CASSQDPGQRLNTEAFF
TRBV10-3,14,-,TRBJ2-3,-,TGTGCCATCAGTGAACGGGGGATCACAGATACGCAGTATTTT,CAISERGITDTQYF
TRBV9,13,-,TRBJ2-1,-,TGTGCCAGCAGCGTAGAGGGGGGGACTGAGCAGTTCTTC,CASSVEGGTEQFF
TRBV7-9,15,TRBD1,TRBJ1-1,-,TGTGCCAGCAGTCCTACTGACAGGGCAGGGCCTGAAGCTTTCTTT,CASSPTDRAGPEAFF
TRBV3-1/TRBV3-2,12,-,TRBJ1-1,-,TGTGCCAGCAGCGCAGTGAACACTGAAGCTTTCTTT,CASSAVNTEAFF
TRBV19,12,-,TRBJ1-2,-,TGTGCCAGTAGTCCTCAAGGGGTCGGCTACACCTTC,CASSPQGVGYTF
TRBV10-3,15,-,TRBJ1-5,-,TGTGCCATCAGTGATAGGGAGATCAGCAATCAGCCCCAGCATTTT,CAISDREISNQPQHF
TRBV23-1,21,TRBD1,TRBJ1-6,-,TGCGCCAGCAGACATCCCACGGAATCAGGGGGGGCGAGCTCCTATAATTCACCCCTCCACTTT,CASRHPTESGGASSYNSPLHF
TRBV19,12,-,TRBJ1-2,once,TGTGCCAGTAGTATCCATCAGGGCGGCTACACCTTC,CASSIHQGGYTF
TRBV28,14,-,TRBJ1-2,-,TGTGCCAGCAGTTTGTCCGCAGGGGCGCGGGGCTACACCTTC,CASSLSAGARGYTF
TRBV11-2,13,TRBD1,TRBJ1-5,few,TGTGCCAGCAGCGGGACAGGGAATCAGCCCCAGCATTTT,CASSGTGNQPQHF
TRBV7-6,15,-,TRBJ2-3,-,TGTGCCAGCAGCCCCCATCTTGGAGCGGAAGATACGCAGTATTTT,CASSPHLGAEDTQYF
TRBV27,11,-,TRBJ2-2,-,TGTGCCAGCAGTTTATGGGGGGAGCTGTTTTTT,CASSLWGELFF
TRBV12-3/TRBV12-4,12,-,TRBJ1-2,-,TGTGCCAGCAGTTTGGGGAGCTATGGCTACACCTTC,CASSLGSYGYTF
TRBV6-6,14,TRBD1,TRBJ2-7,few,TGTGCCAGCGAGGGACAGGACCACACCTACGAGCAGTACTTC,CASEGQDHTYEQYF
TRBV7-8,16,TRBD1,TRBJ1-4,-,TGTGCCAGCAGCCTAGGGGGCGGGACAACTAATGAAAAACTGTTTTTT,CASSLGGGTTNEKLFF
TRBV3-1/TRBV3-2,13,TRBD2,TRBJ2-5,once,TGTGCCAGCGGTGGACTAGCGGAAGAGACCCAGTACTTC,CASGGLAEETQYF
TRBV4-3,15,-,TRBJ1-5,-,TGCGCCAGCAGCCAAGTCTGGGGAATCAATCAGCCCCAGCATTTT,CASSQVWGINQPQHF
TRBV24-1,14,-,TRBJ2-7,-,TGTGCCACCAGTGATGCGGGACAGATCGACGAGCAGTACTTC,CATSDAGQIDEQYF
TRBV5-1,15,TRBD2,TRBJ2-3,-,TGCGCCAGCAGCTTGCTAGCGGGGGTCACAGATACGCAGTATTTT,CASSLLAGVTDTQYF
TRBV9,16,-,TRBJ1-2,-,TGTGCCAGCAGCGTCAGAGGGGACGGGACTAACTATGGCTACACCTTC,CASSVRGDGTNYGYTF
TRBV6-5,13,-,TRBJ1-2,-,TGTGCCAGCAAAAGATGGGAAGGTATCGGCTACACCTTC,CASKRWEGIGYTF
TRBV3-1/TRBV3-2,15,-,TRBJ2-5,-,TGTGCCAGCACTTTTCGAGGGGCCTCAAAAGAGACCCAGTACTTC,CASTFRGASKETQYF
TRBV15,15,TRBD1,TRBJ1-2,-,TGTGCCACCAGAACCCACCGGACAGGGCCTTATGGCTACACCTTC,CATRTHRTGPYGYTF
TRBV27,14,TRBD1,TRBJ1-2,-,TGTGCCAGCAGTTGGCAGGGGGGGGACTATGGCTACACCTTC,CASSWQGGDYGYTF
TRBV6-2/TRBV6-3,16,-,TRBJ2-3,-,TGTGCCAGCAGTTACTCGGGAGGTGGTAGAACAGATACGCAGTATTTT,CASSYSGGGRTDTQYF
TRBV5-6,15,-,TRBJ1-6,-,TGTGCCAGCAGCTTGGCTGGGTCCTATAATTCACCCCTCCACTTT,CASSLAGSYNSPLHF
TRBV5-1,14,TRBD1,TRBJ1-2,-,TGCGCCAGCAGCTTAACAGGGGTTAAACGAGGCTACACCTTC,CASSLTGVKRGYTF
TRBV27,16,TRBD1,TRBJ2-3,-,TGTGCCAGCAGTCCCGACAGGGTCCGCGGCACAGATACGCAGTATTTT,CASSPDRVRGTDTQYF
TRBV2,14,TRBD1,TRBJ2-4,-,TGTGCCAGCAGCACACAGGGGGCCAAAAACATTCAGTACTTC,CASSTQGAKNIQYF
TRBV2,17,TRBD2,TRBJ2-3,-,TGTGCCAGCAGTGGAGGGAGGGGAGCGGGGAGCACAGATACGCAGTATTTT,CASSGGRGAGSTDTQYF
TRBV7-2,17,TRBD2,TRBJ2-1,-,TGTGCCAGCAGCCCATGGGCTAGCGGGGGGTTGTTCAATGAGCAGTTCTTC,CASSPWASGGLFNEQFF
TRBV12-5,13,-,TRBJ1-1,-,TGTGCTAGTGGGCGAGGGACGAACACTGAAGCTTTCTTT,CASGRGTNTEAFF
TRBV5-1,15,TRBD2,TRBJ2-1,-,TGCGCCAGCAGCTCCTTAGCGGGGGCCCTAGGTGAGCAGTTCTTC,CASSSLAGALGEQFF
TRBV23-1,15,TRBD1,TRBJ1-1,-,TGCGCCAGCAGTCAATGGGTCCTCGGGACAGTGAAAGCTTTCTTT,CASSQWVLGTVKAFF